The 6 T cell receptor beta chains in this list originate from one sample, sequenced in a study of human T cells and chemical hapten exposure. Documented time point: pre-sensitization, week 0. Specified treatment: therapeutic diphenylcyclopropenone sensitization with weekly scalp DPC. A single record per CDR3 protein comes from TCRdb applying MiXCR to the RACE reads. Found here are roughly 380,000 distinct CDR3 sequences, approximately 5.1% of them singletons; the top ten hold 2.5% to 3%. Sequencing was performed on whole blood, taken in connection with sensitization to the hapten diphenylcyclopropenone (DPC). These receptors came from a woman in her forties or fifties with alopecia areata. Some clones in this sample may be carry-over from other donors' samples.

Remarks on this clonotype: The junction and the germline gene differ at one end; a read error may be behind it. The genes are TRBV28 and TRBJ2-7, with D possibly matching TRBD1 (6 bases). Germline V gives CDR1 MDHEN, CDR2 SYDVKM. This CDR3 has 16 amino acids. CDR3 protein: CASSPSTGGISYEQNF. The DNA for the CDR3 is TGTGCCAGCAGCCCATCGACAGGCGGTATATCATACGAGCAGAACTTC.

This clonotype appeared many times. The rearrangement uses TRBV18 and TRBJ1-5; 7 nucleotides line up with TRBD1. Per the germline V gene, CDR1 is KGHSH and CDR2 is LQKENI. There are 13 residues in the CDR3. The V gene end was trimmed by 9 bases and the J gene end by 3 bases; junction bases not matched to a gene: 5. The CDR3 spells CASSTGINQPQHF. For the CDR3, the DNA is TGTGCCAGTTCGACAGGGATCAATCAGCCCCAGCATTTT.

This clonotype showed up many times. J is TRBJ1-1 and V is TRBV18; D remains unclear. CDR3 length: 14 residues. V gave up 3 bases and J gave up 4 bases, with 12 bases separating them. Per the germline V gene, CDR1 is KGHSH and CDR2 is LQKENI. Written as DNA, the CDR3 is TGTGCCAGCTCACCGCAGTCCTGGGCCACTGAAGCTTTCTTT. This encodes CASSPQSWATEAFF.

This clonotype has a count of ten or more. The CDR3 here is CASSEVGGAFPQYF. CDR3 nucleotide sequence: TGTGCCAGCAGTGAAGTTGGGGGGGCGTTCCCCCAGTACTTC. The chain has TRBV6-1 and TRBJ2-5; D possibly corresponds to TRBD2 (7 bases). Germline CDR1 is MNHNS and CDR2 is SASEGT. CDR3 length equals 14 residues. V dropped 1 base and J dropped 9 bases, with 15 bases sitting between them.

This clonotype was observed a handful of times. CDR3 nucleotide sequence: TGCGCCAGCAGCTACGGACAGGGTGGTGAAAAACTGTTTTTT. Its protein product is CASSYGQGGEKLFF. The chain couples TRBV5-1 to TRBJ1-4; 8 bases agree with TRBD1. The CDR3 is 14 residues long. J was trimmed by 7 bases and V by 3 bases; bases with no gene match: 5. Germline V CDR1 and CDR2: SGHRS, YFSETQ.

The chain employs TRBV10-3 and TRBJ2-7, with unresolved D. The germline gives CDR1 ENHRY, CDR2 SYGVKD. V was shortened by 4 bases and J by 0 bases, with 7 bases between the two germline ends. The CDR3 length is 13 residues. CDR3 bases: TGTGCCATCAGTGTTGGAAGCTCCTACGAGCAGTACTTC. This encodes CAISVGSSYEQYF.